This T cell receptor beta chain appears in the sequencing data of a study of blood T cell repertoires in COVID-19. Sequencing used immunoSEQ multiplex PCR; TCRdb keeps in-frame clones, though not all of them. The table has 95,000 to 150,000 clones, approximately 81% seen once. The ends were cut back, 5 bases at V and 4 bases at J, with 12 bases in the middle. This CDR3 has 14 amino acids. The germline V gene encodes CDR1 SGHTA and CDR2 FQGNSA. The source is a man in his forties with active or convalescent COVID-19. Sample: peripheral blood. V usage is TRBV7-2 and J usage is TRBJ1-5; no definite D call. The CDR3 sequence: CASSPPTGNQPQHF. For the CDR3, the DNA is TGTGCCAGCAGCCCTCCCACGGGGAATCAGCCCCAGCATTTT. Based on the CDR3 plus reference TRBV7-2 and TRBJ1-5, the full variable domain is GAGVSQSPSNKVTEKGKDVELRCDPISGHTALYWYRQSLGQGLEFLIYFQGNSAPDKSGLPSDRFSAERTGGSVSTLTIQRTQQEDSAVYLCASSPPTGNQPQHFGDGTRLSIL.